The 21 T cell receptor beta chains in this list originate from one sample, sequenced in a study of tumor and adjacent non-tumor tissue in lung cancer. TCRbeta libraries were built with three rounds of nested PCR, modified from ARM-PCR. TCRdb fed the multiplex PCR reads into MiXCR, producing one record per CDR3 protein. The data show over 100,000 distinct CDR3 sequences, around 80% seen once. RNA was extracted from bulk tissue without any cell sorting. The sequencing sample was made of lung tumor tissue. Receptors were obtained from a woman in her sixties with non-small cell lung cancer.

This clonotype has a handful of counts. J is TRBJ1-6 and V is TRBV28; a weak D match, TRBD1 (5 bases). The CDR3 has 15 residues. Germline V gene lookup returns CDR1 MDHEN and CDR2 SYDVKM. Trimming cost V 5 bases and J 0 bases, with 8 bases left between them. The CDR3 DNA reads as TGTGCCAGCAGTCTAGACAGCTCCTATAATTCACCCCTCCACTTT. This translates into CASSLDSSYNSPLHF.

The chain links TRBV5-1 to TRBJ2-7; D uncertain. The germline V and J ends were trimmed by 4 bases and 0 bases, with 11 bases remaining between them. The CDR3 totals 14 residues. Germline CDR1 is SGHRS and CDR2 is YFSETQ. CDR3 coding DNA: TGCGCCAGCAGCCTAGAGTTACACTCCTACGAGCAGTACTTC. Encoded protein: CASSLELHSYEQYF.

As regards this clonotype: A read error may account for a junction end that differs from germline. This sequence joins TRBV20-1 and TRBJ2-3; TRBD2 matches at 12 bases. This CDR3 has 16 amino acids. In germline, CDR1 is DFQATT, CDR2 SNEGSKA (reference sequence). CDR3 DNA sequence: TGCAATGCTAGGGCCAGCCTAGCGGGAGGGGCAGATACGCAATATTTT. As protein: CNARASLAGGADTQYF.

Note on this clonotype: One junction end does not reproduce the germline sequence, and a read error may be involved. This chain uses TRBV20-1 with TRBJ2-7, with D perhaps TRBD1 (5 bases). The CDR3 consists of 17 residues. Germline loops: CDR1 DFQATT, CDR2 SNEGSKA (reference sequence). This chain's CDR3 is CSARDATVGLSSYEQYF. The CDR3 nucleotides are TGCAGTGCTAGAGATGCGACAGTGGGTCTAAGCTCCTATGAGCAGTACTTC.

The chain carries TRBV7-3 and TRBJ2-1; D is possibly TRBD2 (6 bases). Trimming pared 5 bases from V and 10 bases from J, leaving 15 bases between. From germline, CDR1 is SGHTA and CDR2 FQGTGA. The CDR3 runs to 13 residues. CDR3 DNA sequence: TGTGCCAGCAGCCGAGATCCTGCGGGGGAGCAGTTCTTC. This encodes CASSRDPAGEQFF.

Notes on this clonotype: One end of the junction does not line up with germline, which may come from a read error. This rearrangement joins TRBV6-5 to TRBJ1-2, with D possibly matching TRBD1 (6 bases). This CDR3 comprises 14 residues. CDR1 and CDR2 (germline): MNHEY, SVGAGI. In DNA, the CDR3 is TGTGCCAGCAGTAGGGCCAGGACAGACTATGGCTACATCTTC. It yields the protein CASSRARTDYGYIF.

In the case of this clonotype: Possible read error: a much larger clone is one base away. Lacking the conserved final phenylalanine or tryptophan, this CDR3 likely reflects a read error. The chain couples TRBV12-5 to TRBJ1-5, with D hard to call. Trimming removed 7 bases from V and 5 bases from J, with 9 bases in between. Germline values: CDR1 LGHNT, CDR2 FRNRAP. The CDR3 totals 12 residues. The CDR3 bases are TGTGCTAGTGCCCCGTCCGATCAGCCCCAGCATTAT. It yields the protein CASAPSDQPQHY.

This chain connects TRBV20-1 to TRBJ1-2, with D uncertain. Germline V gene sequence: CDR1 DFQATT, CDR2 SNEGSKA (reference sequence). The V end was cut by 2 bases, the J end by 5 bases, with 9 bases between. This CDR3 region has 12 residues. The chain's CDR3 is CSARTHKYGYTF. CDR3 nucleotide sequence: TGCAGTGCTAGAACTCATAAGTATGGCTACACCTTC.

With regard to this clonotype: A clone one base away is much larger, so this may be a read error. J is TRBJ2-2 and V is TRBV20-1; no reliable D call. Trimming left V 7 bases short and J 4 bases short, with 19 bases between. Germline values: CDR1 DFQATT, CDR2 SNEGSKA (reference sequence). CDR3 length equals 15 residues. CDR3 loop: CSDPGPGGFTGELFF. The CDR3 nucleotides are TGCAGTGACCCCGGGCCGGGCGGATTCACCGGGGAGCTGTTTTTT.

Written as DNA, the CDR3 is TGCAGCGTTGATTCTGCTGGCAGCCTGGGGGGGACCCAGTACTTC. Its translation: CSVDSAGSLGGTQYF. The chain is built from TRBV29-1 and TRBJ2-5, with a tentative D call TRBD2 (6 bases). The V end lost 3 bases, the J end lost 7 bases, and 21 bases lay between the germline ends. Per germline, CDR1 SQVTM and CDR2 ANQGSEA. This CDR3 comprises 15 residues.

On this clonotype: An end of the junction differs from the germline gene, which may be a read error. The V and J genes are TRBV20-1 and TRBJ2-5, with 8 nucleotides matching TRBD1. This CDR3 has 15 amino acids. The germline V gene has CDR1 DFQATT and CDR2 SNEGSKA (reference sequence). CDR3: CRASRQQGVGETQCF. CDR3 coding DNA: TGCAGAGCTTCCCGCCAACAGGGGGTGGGAGAGACCCAGTGCTTC.

Turning to this clonotype: A read error may explain this, as a much larger clone is one base away. The genes are TRBV28 and TRBJ1-4; TRBD1 matches 7 bases. CDR1 and CDR2 from the germline V gene are MDHEN and SYDVKM. The CDR3 spans 13 residues. This CDR3 is CASMTGNGEKLVF. For the CDR3, the DNA is TGTGCCAGCATGACAGGGAACGGGGAAAAACTGGTTTTT.

The V and J genes are TRBV11-2 and TRBJ2-3; 8 bases agree with TRBD1. V was pared by 7 bases and J by 8 bases, with 11 bases of the junction left unmatched. CDR1 and CDR2 (germline): SGHAT, FQNNGV. The CDR3 sequence is 14 residues long. In nucleotides, the CDR3 is TGTGCCAGCATCCTAGACAGGGGCTCGAGTACGCAGTATTTT. This encodes CASILDRGSSTQYF. Using reference TRBV11-2 and TRBJ2-3 for the parts outside the CDR3, the full variable domain is EAGVAQSPRYKIIEKRQSVAFWCNPISGHATLYWYQQILGQGPKLLIQFQNNGVVDDSQLPKDRFSAERLKGVDSTLKIQPAKLEDSAVYLCASILDRGSSTQYFGPGTRLTVL.

About this clonotype itself: The junction departs from the called germline gene at one end, perhaps through a read error. V gene TRBV12-3 or TRBV12-4 combines with J gene TRBJ2-5; possibly TRBD1 for D (6 bases). The DNA end lines up better with TRBJ2-1; the J call may be wrong. The CDR3 has 14 amino acids. The CDR3 loop reads CAISFAQGQETQFF. In nucleotides, the CDR3 is TGTGCCATCAGTTTTGCACAGGGACAAGAGACCCAGTTCTTC.

Concerning this clonotype: At one end the junction does not follow the germline gene, possibly because of a read error. The rearrangement joins TRBV20-1 to TRBJ2-5, with 8 positions matching TRBD2. The CDR3 extends over 16 amino acids. Germline CDR1 reads DFQATT; CDR2 reads SNEGSKA (reference sequence). The CDR3 spells CSSRAGTSGRGETEYF. In nucleotides, the CDR3 is TGCAGTTCTAGAGCAGGCACTAGCGGACGGGGGGAGACCGAGTACTTC.

This clonotype was counted a few times. The CDR3 carries no conserved terminal phenylalanine or tryptophan, so it likely arises from a read error. The CDR3 bases are TGTGCCGGCAGTCCCCTTCCTGGACAGGGGGAGACCGGGGAGCTGTTTCTT. Its protein is CAGSPLPGQGETGELFL. The chain recombines TRBV6-1 with TRBJ2-2, with TRBD1 matching 10 bases. Germline V lookup: CDR1 MNHNS, CDR2 SASEGT. This CDR3 has 17 residues.

About this clonotype: Given a much more abundant clone one base away, this may be a read error. The chain is built from TRBV20-1 and TRBJ2-1; D may correspond to TRBD1 or TRBD2 (5 bases each). The CDR3 covers 13 residues. CDR1 and CDR2 from the germline V gene are DFQATT and SNEGSKA (reference sequence). The CDR3 here is CNASGTSYNEQFF. The CDR3 DNA follows: TGCAATGCCAGTGGGACCTCCTACAATGAGCAGTTCTTC.

This clonotype appeared a few times. This chain joins TRBV19 and TRBJ2-7; possibly TRBD1 or TRBD2 for D (5 bases each). Germline V gene sequence: CDR1 LNHDA, CDR2 SQIVND (reference sequence). V was trimmed by 10 bases and J by 0 bases, leaving 16 bases between them. This CDR3 is 14 amino acids long. The DNA of the CDR3 is TGTGCCAATAGGTCCGGGACGGGCTCCTACGAGCAGTACTTC. Protein product: CANRSGTGSYEQYF.

Notes on this clonotype: Likely a read error: the CDR3 ends without its conserved phenylalanine or tryptophan. Because the CDR3's place on the DNA is in doubt, the DNA is left out and the CDR3 is given as listed by TCRdb. This chain uses TRBV4-2 with TRBJ1-2. CDR1 and CDR2 from the germline V gene are LGHNA and YNFKEQ. The CDR3 is 18 residues long, ends included. The CDR3 loop reads CASSQDAPREGFHYGYTL.

Written as DNA, the CDR3 is TGTGCCAGCAGTTTGGACAGGGGGGTTTACGAGCAGTACTTC. Translating it yields CASSLDRGVYEQYF. J is TRBJ2-7 and V is TRBV28, with 10 bases aligning to TRBD1. V lost 3 bases, J lost 4 bases, and 3 bases stayed unmatched. The CDR3 spans 14 residues. Germline V CDR1 and CDR2: MDHEN, SYDVKM.

In regard to this clonotype: The junction differs from germline at one of its ends, possibly a read error. The rearrangement uses TRBV5-8 and TRBJ2-1; 8 nucleotides agree with TRBD2. Looked up from germline, CDR1 is SGHTS and CDR2 is YDEGEE. The length of the CDR3 is 15 residues. The CDR3 DNA reads as TGTGCCAGCAGCTTGGTATCGGGAGGGTACAATGAGCAGCTCTTC. It specifies CASSLVSGGYNEQLF.